This T cell receptor beta chain was recovered during a study of blood T cell repertoires in COVID-19. Study as a whole: Samples of COVID-19 (acute and convalescent) were obtained from the United States, Italy and Spain. The analysed material was cDNA or gDNA that came from T cells, B-cell-depleted T cells, or PBMCs.

This CDR3 is 17 amino acids long. Germline lookup yields CDR1 SGHAT and CDR2 FQNNGV. V lost 5 bases to trimming and J lost 3 bases; unmatched junction nucleotides: 16. In the original analysis: Amplification of reference gene primers was used by the study to estimate nucleated cell counts. Only in-frame clones appear in the TCRdb table, and some are missing; sequencing was by immunoSEQ multiplex PCR. Clone size and V and J calls were adopted from that table, with D and trimming inferred from the DNA. The profile covers 65,000 to 95,000 clones, with over 70% appearing a single time and 12% taken by the ten largest.

The sequencing input was peripheral blood. V and J are TRBV11-2 and TRBJ2-7; 7 positions match TRBD2. The receptor's source is a woman aged 40 to 49 with active or convalescent COVID-19. The CDR3 region is CASSPRTLASGNYEQYF. CDR3 sequence (DNA): TGTGCCAGCAGCCCTAGGACGCTTGCTAGCGGAAACTACGAGCAGTACTTC.